This T cell receptor (beta chain) was sequenced for a study of cytotoxic CD8 clonotypes in ibrutinib-treated CLL. At the level of the study: The patients, around 12 relapsed/refractory and approximately 14 treatment-naive, included approximately 17 who were IGHV unmutated. Points from the study as a whole: Patients with sustained remission and those progressing were sampled at differing times. Public clonotypes occurred uncommonly; on treatment, they contracted or remained stable. Circulating CD8+ T-cell counts were tracked by baseline clonality, which exceeded that of age-matched healthy donors.

This clone was counted a single time. The antigen remains undetermined. Germline V gives CDR1 SGHKS, CDR2 YYEKEE (reference sequence). CDR3 length equals 16 residues. V was clipped by 2 bases and J by 0 bases, with 12 bases between them. Some clones are missing from TCRdb's copy, which holds only in-frame ones; the method was immunoSEQ multiplex PCR. The sample has 140,000 or so clones, about 79% seen once. The clonotype originates from a human donor with chronic lymphocytic leukemia. Sequencing was performed on PBMCs, taken after 12 months of ibrutinib treatment. This chain uses TRBV5-5 with TRBJ1-5; D may be TRBD1 (6 bases). The CDR3 region is CASSLTGTYSNQPQHF. The CDR3 region has the DNA TGTGCCAGCAGCTTAACAGGGACTTATAGCAATCAGCCCCAGCATTTT.